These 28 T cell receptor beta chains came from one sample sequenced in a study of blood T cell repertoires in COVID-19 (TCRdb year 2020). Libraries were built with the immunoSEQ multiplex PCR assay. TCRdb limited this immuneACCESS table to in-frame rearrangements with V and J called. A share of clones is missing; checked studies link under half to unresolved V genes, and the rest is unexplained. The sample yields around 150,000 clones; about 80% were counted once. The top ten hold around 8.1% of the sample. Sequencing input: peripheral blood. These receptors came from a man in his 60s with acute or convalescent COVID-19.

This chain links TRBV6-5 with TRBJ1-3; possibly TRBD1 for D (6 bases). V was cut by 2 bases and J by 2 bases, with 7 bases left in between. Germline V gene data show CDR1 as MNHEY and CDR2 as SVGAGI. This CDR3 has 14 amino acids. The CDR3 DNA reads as TGTGCCAGCAGTTACGGGGGCCCTGGAAACACCATATATTTT. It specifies CASSYGGPGNTIYF.

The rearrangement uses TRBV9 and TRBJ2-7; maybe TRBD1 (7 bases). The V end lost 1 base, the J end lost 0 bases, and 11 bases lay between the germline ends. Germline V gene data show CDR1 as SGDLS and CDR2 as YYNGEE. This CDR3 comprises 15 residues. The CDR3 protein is CASSVRGDSSYEQYF. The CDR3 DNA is TGTGCCAGCAGCGTAAGGGGGGACAGCTCCTACGAGCAGTACTTC. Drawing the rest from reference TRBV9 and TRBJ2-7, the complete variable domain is DSGVTQTPKHLITATGQRVTLRCSPRSGDLSVYWYQQSLDQGLQFLIQYYNGEERAKGNILERFSAQQFPDLHSELNLSSLELGDSALYFCASSVRGDSSYEQYFGPGTRLTVT.

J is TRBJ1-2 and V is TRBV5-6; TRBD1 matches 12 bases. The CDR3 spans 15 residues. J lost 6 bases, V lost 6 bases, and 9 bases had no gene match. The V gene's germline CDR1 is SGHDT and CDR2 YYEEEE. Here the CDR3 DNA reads TGTGCCAGCAACTTCATCGGGACAGGGGGCGATGGCTACACCTTC. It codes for CASNFIGTGGDGYTF.

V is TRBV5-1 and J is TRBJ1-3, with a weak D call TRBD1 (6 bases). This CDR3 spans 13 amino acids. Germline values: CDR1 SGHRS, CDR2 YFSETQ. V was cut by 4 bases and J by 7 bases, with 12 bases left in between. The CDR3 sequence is CASSGGGANTIYF. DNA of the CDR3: TGCGCCAGCAGCGGAGGGGGGGCGAACACCATATATTTT.

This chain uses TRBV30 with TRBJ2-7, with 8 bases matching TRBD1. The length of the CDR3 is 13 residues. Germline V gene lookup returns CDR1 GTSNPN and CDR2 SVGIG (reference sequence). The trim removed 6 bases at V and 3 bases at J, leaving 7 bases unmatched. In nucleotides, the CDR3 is TGTGCCTGCTCCGCAGGACAGGGCTACGAGCAGTACTTC. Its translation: CACSAGQGYEQYF.

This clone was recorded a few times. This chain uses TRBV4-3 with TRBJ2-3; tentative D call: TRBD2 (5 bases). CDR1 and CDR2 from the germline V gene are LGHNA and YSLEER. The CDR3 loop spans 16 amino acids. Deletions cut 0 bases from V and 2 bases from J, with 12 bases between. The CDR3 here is CASSQEGGRDTDTQYF. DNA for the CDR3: TGCGCCAGCAGCCAAGAAGGAGGTCGCGACACAGATACGCAGTATTTT.

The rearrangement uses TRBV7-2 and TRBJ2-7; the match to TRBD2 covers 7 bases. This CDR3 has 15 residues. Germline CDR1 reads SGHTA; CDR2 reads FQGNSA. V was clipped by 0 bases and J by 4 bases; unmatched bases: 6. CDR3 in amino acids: CASSLAVGEGYEQYF. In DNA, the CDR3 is TGTGCCAGCAGCTTAGCTGTCGGGGAGGGGTACGAGCAGTACTTC.

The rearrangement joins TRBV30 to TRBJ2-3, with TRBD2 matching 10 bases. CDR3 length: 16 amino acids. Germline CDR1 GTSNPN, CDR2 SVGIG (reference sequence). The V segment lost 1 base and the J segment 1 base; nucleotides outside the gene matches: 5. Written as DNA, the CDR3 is TGTGCCTGGAGTGAAGGTAGCGGGGGGCGCACAGATACGCAGTATTTT. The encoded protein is CAWSEGSGGRTDTQYF. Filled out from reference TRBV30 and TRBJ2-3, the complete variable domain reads SQTIHQWPATLVQPVGSPLSLECTVEGTSNPNLYWYRQAAGRGLQLLFYSVGIGQISSEVPQNLSASRPQDRQFILSSKKLLLSDSGFYLCAWSEGSGGRTDTQYFGPGTRLTVL.

The CDR3 bases are TGTGCCAGCAGCTTAACAGGGGCAAACACTGAAGCTTTCTTT. It encodes CASSLTGANTEAFF. The chain carries TRBV13 and TRBJ1-1; 7 positions agree with TRBD1. Germline values: CDR1 PRHDT, CDR2 FYEKMQ (reference sequence). The V and J ends lost 2 bases and 2 bases, in that order; junction bases with no gene match: 2. This CDR3 has 14 amino acids.

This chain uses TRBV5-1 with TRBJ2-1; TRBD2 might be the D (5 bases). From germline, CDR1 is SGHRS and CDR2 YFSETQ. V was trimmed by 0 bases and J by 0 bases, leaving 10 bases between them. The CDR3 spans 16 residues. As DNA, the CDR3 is TGCGCCAGCAGCTTGGAGGGAGCCTTCTCCTACAATGAGCAGTTCTTC. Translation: CASSLEGAFSYNEQFF.

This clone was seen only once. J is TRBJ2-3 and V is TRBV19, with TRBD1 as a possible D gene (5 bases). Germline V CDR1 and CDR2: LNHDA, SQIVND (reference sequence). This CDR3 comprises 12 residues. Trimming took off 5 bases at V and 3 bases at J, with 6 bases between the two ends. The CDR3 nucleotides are TGTGCCAGTAGTCGGACAACAGATACGCAGTATTTT. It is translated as CASSRTTDTQYF.

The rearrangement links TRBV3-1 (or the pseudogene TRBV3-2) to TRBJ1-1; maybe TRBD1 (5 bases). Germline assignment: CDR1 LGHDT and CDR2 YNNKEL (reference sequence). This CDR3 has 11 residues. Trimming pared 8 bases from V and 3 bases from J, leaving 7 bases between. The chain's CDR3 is CASLGDTEAFF. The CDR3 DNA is TGTGCCAGCCTAGGGGACACTGAAGCTTTCTTT.

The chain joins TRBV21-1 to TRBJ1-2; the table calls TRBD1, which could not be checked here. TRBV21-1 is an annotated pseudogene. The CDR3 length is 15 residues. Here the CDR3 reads CASSKGTGGDYGYTF. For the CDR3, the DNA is TGTGCCAGCAGCAAAGGGACAGGGGGCGATTATGGCTACACCTTC.

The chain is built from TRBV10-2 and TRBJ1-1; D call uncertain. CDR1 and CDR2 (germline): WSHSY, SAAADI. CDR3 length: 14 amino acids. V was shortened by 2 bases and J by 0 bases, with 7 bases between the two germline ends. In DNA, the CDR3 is TGCGCCAGCAGTGAGCCGGGAATGAACACTGAAGCTTTCTTT. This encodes CASSEPGMNTEAFF.

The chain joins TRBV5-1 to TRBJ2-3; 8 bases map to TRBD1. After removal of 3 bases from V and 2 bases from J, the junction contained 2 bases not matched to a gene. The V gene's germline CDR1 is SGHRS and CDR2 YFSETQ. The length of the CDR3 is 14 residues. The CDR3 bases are TGCGCCAGCAGCTCGGGACAGGACACAGATACGCAGTATTTT. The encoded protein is CASSSGQDTDTQYF.

CDR3 loop: CASSLEAGYTDTQYF. CDR3 nucleotide sequence: TGTGCCAGCAGCTTAGAGGCAGGGTACACAGATACGCAGTATTTT. This chain connects TRBV7-2 to TRBJ2-3; D is perhaps TRBD1 (5 bases). Germline CDR1 is SGHTA and CDR2 is FQGNSA. V was clipped by 1 base and J by 2 bases, with 10 bases between them. This CDR3 comprises 15 residues.

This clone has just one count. CDR3 in amino acids: CASSFRGNSPLHF. The CDR3 bases are TGTGCCAGCAGTTTCAGGGGCAATTCACCCCTCCACTTT. The chain links TRBV27 to TRBJ1-6, with D perhaps TRBD1 (6 bases). From germline, CDR1 is MNHEY and CDR2 SMNVEV (reference sequence). The CDR3 covers 13 residues. Trimming left V 3 bases short and J 7 bases short, with 7 bases between.

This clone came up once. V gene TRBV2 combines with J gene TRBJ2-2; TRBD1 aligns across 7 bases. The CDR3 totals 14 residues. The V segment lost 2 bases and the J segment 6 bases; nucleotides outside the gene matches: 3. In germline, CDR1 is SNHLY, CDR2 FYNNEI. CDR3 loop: CASSEPQGAGELFF. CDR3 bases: TGTGCCAGCAGTGAACCCCAGGGGGCCGGGGAGCTGTTTTTT.

The CDR3 DNA reads as TGTGCCAGCAGTTCGGGGTCAGTCGATGGGGCCAACGTCCTGACTTTC. The encoded protein is CASSSGSVDGANVLTF. The chain employs TRBV28 and TRBJ2-6; TRBD2 might be the D (5 bases). V was shortened by 4 bases and J by 3 bases, with 13 bases between the two germline ends. This CDR3 is built from 16 residues. Germline values: CDR1 MDHEN, CDR2 SYDVKM.

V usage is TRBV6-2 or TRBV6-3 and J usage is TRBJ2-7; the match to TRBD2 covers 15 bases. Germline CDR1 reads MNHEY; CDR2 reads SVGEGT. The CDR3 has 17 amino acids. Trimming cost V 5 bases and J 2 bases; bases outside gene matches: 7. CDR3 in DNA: TGTGCCAGCAGTCCCGGGACTAGCGGGGGGCCCACCTACGAGCAGTACTTC. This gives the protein CASSPGTSGGPTYEQYF.

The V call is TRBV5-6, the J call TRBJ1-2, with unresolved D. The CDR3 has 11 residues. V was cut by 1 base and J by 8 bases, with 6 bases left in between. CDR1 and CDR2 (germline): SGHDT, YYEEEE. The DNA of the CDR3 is TGTGCCAGCAGCTTGATGGGCGGCTACACCTTC. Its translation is CASSLMGGYTF.

The CDR3 DNA follows: TGTGCCAGCAGCGTAGGCGGAGAAGGCAATCAGCCCCAGCATTTT. Protein product: CASSVGGEGNQPQHF. V and J are TRBV9 and TRBJ1-5; no firm D call. This CDR3 is built from 15 residues. V was pared by 0 bases and J by 2 bases, with 9 bases between. Per germline, CDR1 SGDLS and CDR2 YYNGEE. Variable domain in full (rest from reference TRBV9 and TRBJ1-5): DSGVTQTPKHLITATGQRVTLRCSPRSGDLSVYWYQQSLDQGLQFLIQYYNGEERAKGNILERFSAQQFPDLHSELNLSSLELGDSALYFCASSVGGEGNQPQHFGDGTRLSIL.

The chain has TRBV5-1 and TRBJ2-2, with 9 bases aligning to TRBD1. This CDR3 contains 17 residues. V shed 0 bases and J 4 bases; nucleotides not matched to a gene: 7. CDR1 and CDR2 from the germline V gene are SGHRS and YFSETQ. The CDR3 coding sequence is TGCGCCAGCAGCTTGGTCGGTGGACAGGGGAGCACCGGGGAGCTGTTTTTT. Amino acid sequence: CASSLVGGQGSTGELFF.

In nucleotides, the CDR3 is TGTGCCAGCAGCTTACCCTGGGACAGCTTCTATGGCTACACCTTC. Translation gives CASSLPWDSFYGYTF. V and J are TRBV7-9 and TRBJ1-2; the match to TRBD1 covers 7 bases. This CDR3 has 15 residues. Germline lookup yields CDR1 SEHNR and CDR2 FQNEAQ (reference sequence). V gave up 2 bases and J gave up 4 bases; unmatched junction bases: 7.

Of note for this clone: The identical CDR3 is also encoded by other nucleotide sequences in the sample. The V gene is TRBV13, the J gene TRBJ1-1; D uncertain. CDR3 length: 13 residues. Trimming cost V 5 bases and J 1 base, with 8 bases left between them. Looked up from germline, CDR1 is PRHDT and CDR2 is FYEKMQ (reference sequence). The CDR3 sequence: CASSPRQNTEAFF. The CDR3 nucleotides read TGTGCCAGCAGCCCCAGACAGAACACTGAAGCTTTCTTT.

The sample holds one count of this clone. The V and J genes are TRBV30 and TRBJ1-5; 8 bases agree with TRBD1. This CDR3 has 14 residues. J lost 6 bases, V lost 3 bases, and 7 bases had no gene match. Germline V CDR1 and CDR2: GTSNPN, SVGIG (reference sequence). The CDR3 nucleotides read TGTGCCTGGAGAGGACAGGGATTGAGTCAGCCCCAGCATTTT. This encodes CAWRGQGLSQPQHF.

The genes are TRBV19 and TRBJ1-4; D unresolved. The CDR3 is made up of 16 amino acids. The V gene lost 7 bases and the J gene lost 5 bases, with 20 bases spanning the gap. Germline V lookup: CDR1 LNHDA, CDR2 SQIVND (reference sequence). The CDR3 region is CASTTSWSQLNEKLFF. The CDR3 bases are TGTGCCAGTACCACATCATGGAGTCAGTTAAATGAAAAACTGTTTTTT.

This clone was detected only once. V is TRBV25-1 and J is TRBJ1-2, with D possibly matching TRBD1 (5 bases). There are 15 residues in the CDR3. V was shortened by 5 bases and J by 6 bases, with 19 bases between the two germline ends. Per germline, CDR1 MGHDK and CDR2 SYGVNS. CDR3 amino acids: CASSLVGVGVHGYTF. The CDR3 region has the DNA TGTGCCAGCAGTCTAGTAGGGGTAGGAGTGCATGGCTACACCTTC.